This is a list of T cell receptor beta chains from one sample in a study of blood T cell repertoires in COVID-19. Clones were sequenced by immunoSEQ multiplex PCR, and TCRdb holds only the in-frame ones, with some missing. Of 150,000 or so clones detected, around 82% appear once; the ten largest clones hold about 11%. Sequenced input: peripheral blood. Receptors were obtained from a man between 60 and 75 years old with active or convalescent COVID-19. Both conserved end residues are part of each CDR3. Part of the rows lack a size; the others show once, few, many or a class for expanded clones.

V gene,clone size,CDR3 protein
TRBV2,.,CASSPRLRGGGLADTQYF
TRBV19,.,CASSGTGGNFF
TRBV3-1/TRBV3-2,once,CASSQVKGTNEKLFF
TRBV5-1,.,CASSLSGVGTEAFF
TRBV5-6,few,CASSLALNTGELFF
TRBV6-2/TRBV6-3,.,CASSSTGGYEQYF
TRBV7-8,.,CASSLGVGATGEQYF
TRBV7-2,.,CASSLLGASTDTQYF
TRBV11-2,once,CASSFLDKNTGELFF
TRBV25-1,once,CASSDTGGGNEQFF
TRBV5-4,.,CASSLGDFRVLPYEQYF
TRBV29-1,.,CSAATGRNTEAFF
TRBV7-8,few,CASSPLPYEQYF
TRBV7-6,.,CASSLDGTSGYNEQFF
TRBV19,.,CASGEFRTGELFF
TRBV11-2,.,CASSPGISGRASYEQYF
TRBV5-1,.,CASSQFQGSAYEQYF
TRBV5-1,.,CASSLGTGGSADTQYF